This TCR beta chain derives from a study of glioma-infiltrating T cells. General study findings and limits: Above-expected tissue-blood divergence occurred in all gliomas, most in low-grade ones. CDR3 overlap between tissue and blood was very small.

The CDR3 consists of 13 residues. V lost 5 bases and J 10 bases, leaving 15 bases between the germline ends. Germline V gives CDR1 SGHVS, CDR2 FQNEAQ. For this clonotype: Its target is not known.

The iRepertoire nested amplicon-rescue multiplex PCR amplified TCR alpha and beta CDR3s from RNA. TCRdb redid the calling of the multiplex PCR reads with MiXCR, one entry per CDR3 protein. Among about 5,700 distinct CDR3 sequences listed, over 40% were seen once. The sequencing sample was made of glioma tissue, nonneoplastic brain tissue, or PBMCs (not recorded which). The chain links TRBV7-8 to TRBJ2-1; unclear D gene. The sequence derives from a human donor with low-grade glioma or glioblastoma, undergoing nonglioma brain surgery, or in good health (not recorded which). The CDR3 nucleotides are TGTGCCAGCAGCCCCCCCGTCCGGTTGGAGCAGTTCTTC. This gives the protein CASSPPVRLEQFF. The full variable domain, its missing parts supplied by reference TRBV7-8 and TRBJ2-1, is GAGVSQSPRYKVAKRGQDVALRCDPISGHVSLFWYQQALGQGPEFLTYFQNEAQLDKSGLPSDRFFAERPEGSVSTLKIQRTQQEDSAVYLCASSPPVRLEQFFGPGTRLTVL.